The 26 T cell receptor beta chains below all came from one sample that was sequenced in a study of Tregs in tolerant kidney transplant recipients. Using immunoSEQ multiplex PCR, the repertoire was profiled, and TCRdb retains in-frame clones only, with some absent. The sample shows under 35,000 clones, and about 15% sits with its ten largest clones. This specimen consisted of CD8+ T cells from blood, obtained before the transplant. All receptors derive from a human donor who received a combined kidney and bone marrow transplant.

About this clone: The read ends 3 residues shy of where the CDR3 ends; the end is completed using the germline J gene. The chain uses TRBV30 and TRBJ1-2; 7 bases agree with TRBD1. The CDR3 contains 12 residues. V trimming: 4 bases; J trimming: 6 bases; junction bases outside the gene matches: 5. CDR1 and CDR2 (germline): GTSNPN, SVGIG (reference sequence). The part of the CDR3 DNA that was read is TGTGCCTGGATCGTGACAGGGCATGGC. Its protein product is CAWIVTGHG. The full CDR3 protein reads CAWIVTGHGYTF.

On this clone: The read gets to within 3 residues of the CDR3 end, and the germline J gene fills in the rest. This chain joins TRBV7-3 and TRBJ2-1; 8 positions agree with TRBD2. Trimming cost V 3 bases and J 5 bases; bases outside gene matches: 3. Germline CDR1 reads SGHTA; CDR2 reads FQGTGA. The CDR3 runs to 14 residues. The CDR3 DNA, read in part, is TGTGCCAGCAGCTTTGGGACTAGGGACAATGAG. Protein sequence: CASSFGTRDNE. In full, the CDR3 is CASSFGTRDNEQFF. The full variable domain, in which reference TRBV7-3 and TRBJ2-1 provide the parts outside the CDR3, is GAGVSQTPSNKVTEKGKYVELRCDPISGHTALYWYRQSLGQGPEFLIYFQGTGAADDSGLPNDRFFAVRPEGSVSTLKIQRTERGDSAVYLCASSFGTRDNEQFFGPGTRLTVL.

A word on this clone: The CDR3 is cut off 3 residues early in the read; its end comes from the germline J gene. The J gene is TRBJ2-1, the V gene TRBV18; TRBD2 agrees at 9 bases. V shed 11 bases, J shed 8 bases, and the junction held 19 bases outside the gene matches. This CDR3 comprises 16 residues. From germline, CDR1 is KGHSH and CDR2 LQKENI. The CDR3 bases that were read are TGTGCCGCCACCAATGAGCTAGCGGGAAATCCCCATGAG. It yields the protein CAATNELAGNPHE. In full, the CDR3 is CAATNELAGNPHEQFF.

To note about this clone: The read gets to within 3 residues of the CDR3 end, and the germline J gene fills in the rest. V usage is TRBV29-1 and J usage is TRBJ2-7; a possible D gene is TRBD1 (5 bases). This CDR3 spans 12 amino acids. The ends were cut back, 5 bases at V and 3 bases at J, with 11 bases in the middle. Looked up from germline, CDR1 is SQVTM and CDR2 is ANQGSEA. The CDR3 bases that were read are TGCAGCGTTCGCCTGACAGACTACGAG. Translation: CSVRLTDYE. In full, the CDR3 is CSVRLTDYEQYF.

The DNA read from the CDR3 is TGCAGTGCTAGACCGACGACTAGCGGGAGGGCAGATACG. This encodes CSARPTTSGRADT. The whole CDR3 sequence is CSARPTTSGRADTQYF. The chain couples TRBV20-1 to TRBJ2-3, with 14 bases identical to TRBD2. The CDR3 end falls 3 residues outside the read, so it is completed with the germline J gene. CDR1 and CDR2 from the germline V gene are DFQATT and SNEGSKA (reference sequence). The CDR3 length is 16 residues. V lost 2 bases, J lost 4 bases, and 5 bases stayed unmatched.

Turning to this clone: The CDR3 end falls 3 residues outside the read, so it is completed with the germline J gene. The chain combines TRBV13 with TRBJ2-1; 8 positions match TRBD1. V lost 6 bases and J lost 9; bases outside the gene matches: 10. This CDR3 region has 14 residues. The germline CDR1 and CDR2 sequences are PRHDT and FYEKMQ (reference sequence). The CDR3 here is CASRSATGGSEQFF. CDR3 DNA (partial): TGTGCCAGCAGATCCGCTACAGGGGGGAGTGAG.

CDR3 protein: CSAGSSGSYEQYF. Partial CDR3 DNA: TGCAGTGCTGGCTCTAGCGGGAGCTACGAG. This sequence joins TRBV20-1 and TRBJ2-7; TRBD2 matches at 10 bases. The missing CDR3 end, 3 residues past where the read stops, is filled in from the germline J gene. Germline trimming cut 5 bases from V and 3 bases from J; bases unmatched to any gene: 4. The CDR3 loop spans 13 amino acids. The germline gives CDR1 DFQATT, CDR2 SNEGSKA (reference sequence).

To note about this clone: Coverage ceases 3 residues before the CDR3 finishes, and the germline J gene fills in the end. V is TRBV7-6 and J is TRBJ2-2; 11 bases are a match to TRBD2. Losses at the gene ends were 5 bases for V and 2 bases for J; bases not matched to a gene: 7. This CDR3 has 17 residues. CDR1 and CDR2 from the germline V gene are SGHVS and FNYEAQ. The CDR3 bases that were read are TGTGCCAGCAGCCAAGTGACTAGCGGGGATAACACCGGGGAG. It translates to CASSQVTSGDNTGE. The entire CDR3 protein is CASSQVTSGDNTGELFF.

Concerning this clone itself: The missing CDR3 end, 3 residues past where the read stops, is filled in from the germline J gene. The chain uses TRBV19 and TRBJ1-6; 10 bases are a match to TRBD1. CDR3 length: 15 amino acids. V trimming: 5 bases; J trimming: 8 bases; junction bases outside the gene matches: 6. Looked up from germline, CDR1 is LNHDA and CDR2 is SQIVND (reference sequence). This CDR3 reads CASSPGTGAYSPLHF. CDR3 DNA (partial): TGTGCCAGTAGTCCGGGGACAGGGGCTTATTCACCC.

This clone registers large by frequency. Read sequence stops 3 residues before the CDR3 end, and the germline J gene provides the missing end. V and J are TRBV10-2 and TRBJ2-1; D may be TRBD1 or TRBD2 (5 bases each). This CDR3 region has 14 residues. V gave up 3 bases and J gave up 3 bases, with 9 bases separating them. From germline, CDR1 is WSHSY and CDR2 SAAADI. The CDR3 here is CASSDEGNYNEQFF. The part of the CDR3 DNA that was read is TGCGCCAGCAGTGATGAGGGGAACTACAATGAG.

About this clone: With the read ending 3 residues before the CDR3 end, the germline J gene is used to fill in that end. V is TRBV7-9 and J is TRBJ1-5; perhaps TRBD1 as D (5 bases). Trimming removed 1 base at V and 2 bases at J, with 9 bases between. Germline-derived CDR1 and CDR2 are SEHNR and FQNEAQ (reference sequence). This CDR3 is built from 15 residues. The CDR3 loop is CASSLGRAGNQPQHF. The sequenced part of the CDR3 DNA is TGTGCCAGCAGCTTAGGCAGGGCCGGCAATCAGCCC.

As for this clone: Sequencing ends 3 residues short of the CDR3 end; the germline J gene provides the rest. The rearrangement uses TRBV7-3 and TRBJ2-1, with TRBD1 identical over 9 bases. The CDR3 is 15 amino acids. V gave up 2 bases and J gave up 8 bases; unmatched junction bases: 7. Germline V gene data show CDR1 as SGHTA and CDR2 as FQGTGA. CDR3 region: CASSLAGTGLHEQFF. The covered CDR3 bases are TGTGCCAGCAGCTTAGCCGGGACAGGGTTGCATGAG.

The CDR3 here is CASSFNSYNEQFF. CDR3 DNA, as far as it was read: TGTGCCAGCAGCTTTAACTCCTACAATGAG. This chain joins TRBV7-6 and TRBJ2-1, with unresolved D. The read ends 3 residues before the CDR3 terminus; that terminus is restored from the germline J gene. This CDR3 region has 13 residues. CDR1 is SGHVS and CDR2 is FNYEAQ in the germline V gene. V was trimmed by 3 bases and J by 0 bases, leaving 3 bases between them.

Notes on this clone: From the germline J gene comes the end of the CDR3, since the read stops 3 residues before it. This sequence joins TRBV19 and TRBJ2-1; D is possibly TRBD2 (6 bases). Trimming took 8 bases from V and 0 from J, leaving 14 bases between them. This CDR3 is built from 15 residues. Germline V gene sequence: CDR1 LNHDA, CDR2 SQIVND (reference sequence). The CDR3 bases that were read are TGTGCCAGTCACACTGGCGGGAACTCCTACAATGAG. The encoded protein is CASHTGGNSYNE. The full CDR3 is CASHTGGNSYNEQFF.

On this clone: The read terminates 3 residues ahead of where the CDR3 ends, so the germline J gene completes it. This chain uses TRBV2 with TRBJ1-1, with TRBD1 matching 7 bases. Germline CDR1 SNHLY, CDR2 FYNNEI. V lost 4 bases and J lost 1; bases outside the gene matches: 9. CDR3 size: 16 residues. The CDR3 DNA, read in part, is TGTGCCAGCAGTGTGGACAGGCGAACTAAGAACACTGAA. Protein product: CASSVDRRTKNTE. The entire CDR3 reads CASSVDRRTKNTEAFF.

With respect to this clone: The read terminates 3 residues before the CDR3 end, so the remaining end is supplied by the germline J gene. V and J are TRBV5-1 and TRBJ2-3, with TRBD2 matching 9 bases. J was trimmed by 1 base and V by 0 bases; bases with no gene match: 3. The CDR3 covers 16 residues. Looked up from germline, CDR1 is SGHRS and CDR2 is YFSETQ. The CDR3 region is CASSLARLAGTDTQYF. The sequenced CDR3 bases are TGCGCCAGCAGCTTGGCCCGACTAGCGGGCACAGATACG.

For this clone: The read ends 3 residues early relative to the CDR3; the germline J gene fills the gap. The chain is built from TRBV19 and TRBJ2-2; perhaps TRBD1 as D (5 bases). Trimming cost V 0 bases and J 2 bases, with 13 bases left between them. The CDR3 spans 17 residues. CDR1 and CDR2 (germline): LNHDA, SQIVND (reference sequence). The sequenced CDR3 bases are TGTGCCAGTAGTATAGATGACAGCCCGATTAACACCGGGGAG. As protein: CASSIDDSPINTGE. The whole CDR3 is CASSIDDSPINTGELFF.

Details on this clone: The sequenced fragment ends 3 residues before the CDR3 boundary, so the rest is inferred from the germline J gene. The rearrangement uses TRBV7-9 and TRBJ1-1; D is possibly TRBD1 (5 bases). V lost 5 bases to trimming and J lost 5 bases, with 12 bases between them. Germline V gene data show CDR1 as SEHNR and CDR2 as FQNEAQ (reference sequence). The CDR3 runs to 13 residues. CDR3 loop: CASSVGGGTEAFF. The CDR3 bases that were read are TGTGCCAGCAGCGTTGGGGGGGGGACTGAA. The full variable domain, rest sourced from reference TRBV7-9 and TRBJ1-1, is DTGVSQNPRHKITKRGQNVTFRCDPISEHNRLYWYRQTLGQGPEFLTYFQNEAQLEKSRLLSDRFSAERPKGSFSTLEIQRTEQGDSAMYLCASSVGGGTEAFFGQGTRLTVV.

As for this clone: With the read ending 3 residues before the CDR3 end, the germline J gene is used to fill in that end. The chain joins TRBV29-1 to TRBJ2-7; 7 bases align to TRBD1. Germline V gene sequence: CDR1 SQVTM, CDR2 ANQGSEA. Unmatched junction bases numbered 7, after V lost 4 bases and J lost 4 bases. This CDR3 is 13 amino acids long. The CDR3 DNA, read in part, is TGCAGCGTTGCGACAGGGTCTGGGTACGAG. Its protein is CSVATGSGYE. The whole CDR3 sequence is CSVATGSGYEQYF.

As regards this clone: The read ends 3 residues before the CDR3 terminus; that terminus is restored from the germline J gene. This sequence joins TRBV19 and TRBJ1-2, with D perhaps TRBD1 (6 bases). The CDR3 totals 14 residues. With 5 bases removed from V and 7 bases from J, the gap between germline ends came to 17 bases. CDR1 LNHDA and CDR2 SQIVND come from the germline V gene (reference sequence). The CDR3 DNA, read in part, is TGTGCCAGTAGTGACCCGAGCGGGGGCGGTGGC. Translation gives CASSDPSGGGG. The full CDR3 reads CASSDPSGGGGYTF.

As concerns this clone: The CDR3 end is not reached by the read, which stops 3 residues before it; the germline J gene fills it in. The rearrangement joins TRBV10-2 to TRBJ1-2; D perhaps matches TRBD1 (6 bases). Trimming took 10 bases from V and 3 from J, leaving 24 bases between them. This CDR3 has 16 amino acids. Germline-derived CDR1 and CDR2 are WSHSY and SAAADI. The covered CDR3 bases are TGCGCCAACGTTTCCTACGGCGGACAGACCTACTATGGC. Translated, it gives CANVSYGGQTYYG. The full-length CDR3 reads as CANVSYGGQTYYGYTF.

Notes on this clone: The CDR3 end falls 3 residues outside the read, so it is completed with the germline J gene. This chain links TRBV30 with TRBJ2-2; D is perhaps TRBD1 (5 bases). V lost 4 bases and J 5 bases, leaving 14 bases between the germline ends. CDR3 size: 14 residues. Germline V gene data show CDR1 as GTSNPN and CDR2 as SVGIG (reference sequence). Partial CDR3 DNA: TGTGCCTGGAATTCGGACATTAAGACCGGGGAG. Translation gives CAWNSDIKTGE. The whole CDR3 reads CAWNSDIKTGELFF.

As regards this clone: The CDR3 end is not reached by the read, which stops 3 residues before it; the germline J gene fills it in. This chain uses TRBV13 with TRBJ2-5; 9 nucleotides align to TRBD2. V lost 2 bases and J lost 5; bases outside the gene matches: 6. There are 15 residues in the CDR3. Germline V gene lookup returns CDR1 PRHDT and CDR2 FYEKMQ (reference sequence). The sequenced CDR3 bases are TGTGCCAGCAGCTTAAAAGCGGGGGGCGACGAGACC. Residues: CASSLKAGGDET. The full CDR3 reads CASSLKAGGDETQYF.

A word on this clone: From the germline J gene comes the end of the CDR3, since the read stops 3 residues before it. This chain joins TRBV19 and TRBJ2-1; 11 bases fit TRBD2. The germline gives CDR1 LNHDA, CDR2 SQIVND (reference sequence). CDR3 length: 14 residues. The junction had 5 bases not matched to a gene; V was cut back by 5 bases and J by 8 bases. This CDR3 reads CASSPTSGRHEQFF. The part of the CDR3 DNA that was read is TGTGCCAGTAGTCCCACTAGCGGGAGACATGAG.

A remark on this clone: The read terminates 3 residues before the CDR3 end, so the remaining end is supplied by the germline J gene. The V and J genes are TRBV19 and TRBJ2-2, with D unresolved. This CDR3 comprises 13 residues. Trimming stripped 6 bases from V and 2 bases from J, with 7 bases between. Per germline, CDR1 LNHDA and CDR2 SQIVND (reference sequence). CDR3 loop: CASRTLNTGELFF. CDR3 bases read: TGTGCCAGTAGGACATTAAACACCGGGGAG.

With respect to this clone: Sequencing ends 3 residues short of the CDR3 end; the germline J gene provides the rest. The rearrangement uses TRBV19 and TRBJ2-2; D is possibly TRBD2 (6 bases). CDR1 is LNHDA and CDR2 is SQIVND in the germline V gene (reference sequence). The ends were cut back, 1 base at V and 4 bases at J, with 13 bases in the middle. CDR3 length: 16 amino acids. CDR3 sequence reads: CASSIVGGIGTGELFF. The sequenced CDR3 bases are TGTGCCAGTAGTATAGTGGGGGGTATCGGCACCGGGGAG.